This TCR beta chain was observed in a study of T cell repertoires in cytomegalovirus infection. Overall study results and limits: Across the ex vivo response, the dominant clonotypes were HLA-C-restricted CMV-specific TCR beta clonotypes.

TCRdb processed the reads anew with MiXCR; each CDR3 protein has one entry. There are 400,000 to 600,000 distinct CDR3 sequences in the sample; roughly 43% occur only once, and approximately 40% lies in the top ten. V lost 6 bases, J lost 1 base, and 24 bases lay in between. This CDR3 is 18 amino acids long. This clonotype occurred a few times. Antigen specificity is unknown. The J gene is TRBJ1-2, the V gene TRBV12-3 or TRBV12-4, with D possibly matching TRBD1 (5 bases). This specimen consisted of cultured PBMCs, obtained from culture after CMV antigen stimulation. The source of this sequence is a human donor in good health (CMV status not recorded). Some clones in this sample may be carry-over from other donors' samples. CDR3 coding DNA: TGTGCCAGCAGCCCAAAAAGGGGCGGACTGCTATATAACTATGGCTACACCTTC. It is translated as CASSPKRGGLLYNYGYTF.